The entry below gives a single T cell receptor beta chain sequence along with its context. This clone was picked up one time. Its binding antigen is unknown. No much larger clonotype is one base removed from it; base qualities were not supplied. This sample was included in a study of T cell changes during pregnancy in multiple sclerosis (dated by TCRdb to the late 2010s). Background for the entire study: Changes in the T cell repertoire over the course of pregnancy were examined in this study in women with multiple sclerosis.

Library construction relied on the immunoSEQ multiplex PCR assay. Here the immuneACCESS table is served through TCRdb, limited to in-frame sequences with V and J called. Missing clones are a known gap in these copies; in checked studies unresolved V genes cover under half, and the rest lacks a known reason. The sample table holds more than 45,000 clones, of which 88% were seen once. The ten largest account for less than 1.5% of the sample. V is pared back by 2 bases and J by 6 bases, with 10 bases lying between the germline termini. Via the germline V gene, CDR1 is MNHEY and CDR2 SVGAGI. The CDR3 runs 13 amino acids, cysteine and phenylalanine included. The entry retains the CDR3 DNA only, 39 bases that are in frame from base 1.

The rearranged segments are TRBV6-5 and TRBJ1-1; no D gene call is confident. Sample: CD4+ T cells from peripheral blood mononuclear cells, taken in the second trimester of pregnancy. This receptor was obtained from a female donor with multiple sclerosis, enrolled in a pregnancy study. The DNA sequence is TGTGCCAGCAGTTACAGAGACGGGGCTGAAGCTTTCTTT. This translates into CASSYRDGAEAFF.